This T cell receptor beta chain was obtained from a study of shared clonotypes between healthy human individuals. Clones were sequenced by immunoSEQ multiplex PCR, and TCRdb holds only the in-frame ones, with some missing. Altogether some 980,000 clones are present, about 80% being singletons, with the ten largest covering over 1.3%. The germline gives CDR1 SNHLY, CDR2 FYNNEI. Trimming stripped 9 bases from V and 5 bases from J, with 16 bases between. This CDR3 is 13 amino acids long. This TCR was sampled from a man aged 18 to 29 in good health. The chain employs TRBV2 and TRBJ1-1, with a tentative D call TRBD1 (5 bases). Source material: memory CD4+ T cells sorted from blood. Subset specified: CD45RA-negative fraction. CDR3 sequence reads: CARHSSGGTEAFF. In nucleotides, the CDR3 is TGTGCCAGACACTCAAGCGGGGGGACTGAAGCTTTCTTT.